Given below is one T cell receptor (beta chain) in context. This entry belongs to a study of cytomegalovirus exposure and HLA in healthy donors. Trimming left V 4 bases short and J 7 bases short, with 11 bases between. The CDR3 runs 13 residues. Germline V gives CDR1 SNHLY, CDR2 FYNNEI. Primers: 60 Vbeta forward and 13 Jbeta reverse. TCRdb's copy holds only in-frame clones and misses some; the assay was immunoSEQ multiplex PCR. The table has about 190,000 clones, about 83% seen once. The receptor was derived from a man aged 40-49 years in good health and CMV-seropositive. V usage is TRBV2 and J usage is TRBJ1-5; no reliable D call. The sequenced sample was PBMCs. In nucleotides, the CDR3 is TGTGCCAGCAGTGGTCCAGGTGGCCAGCCCCAGCATTTT. This sequence encodes CASSGPGGQPQHF. The full variable domain, its missing parts supplied by reference TRBV2 and TRBJ1-5, is EPEVTQTPSHQVTQMGQEVILRCVPISNHLYFYWYRQILGQKVEFLVSFYNNEISEKSEIFDDQFSVERPDGSNFTLKIRSTKLEDSAMYFCASSGPGGQPQHFGDGTRLSIL.